A selection of T cell receptor beta chains follows, all from one sample in a study of tumor and adjacent non-tumor tissue in lung cancer. A single record per CDR3 protein comes from TCRdb applying MiXCR to the multiplex PCR reads. The sample contains 60,000 to 95,000 distinct CDR3 sequences, 77% of which appear only once. Material: lung tumor tissue. The receptor set was obtained from a woman between 45 and 65 years old with non-small cell lung cancer. Each CDR3 is given with its conserved first and last residue. Each record gives: J gene, V gene, CDR3 length, D gene, clone size, CDR3 protein, CDR3 DNA. The D gene is left open where the match is weak. Part of the rows lack a size; the others show once, few, many or a class for expanded clones.

J gene: TRBJ2-3; V gene: TRBV5-8; CDR3 length: 17; D gene: TRBD2; clone size: NA; CDR3 protein: CARSLVSSGRAADTQYF; CDR3 DNA: TGTGCCAGAAGCTTGGTGTCTAGCGGGAGGGCCGCAGATACGCAGTATTTT
J gene: TRBJ2-2; V gene: TRBV11-3; CDR3 length: 15; D gene: NA; clone size: NA; CDR3 protein: CASNFTRKFTGELFF; CDR3 DNA: TGTGCCAGCAACTTTACCAGGAAATTCACCGGGGAGCTGTTTTTT
J gene: TRBJ2-7; V gene: TRBV29-1; CDR3 length: 11; D gene: NA; clone size: NA; CDR3 protein: CSVVMGNEQYF; CDR3 DNA: TGCAGCGTTGTTATGGGGAACGAGCAGTACTTC
J gene: TRBJ2-2; V gene: TRBV6-1; CDR3 length: 19; D gene: TRBD1; clone size: NA; CDR3 protein: CASIETGLGKNLNTGELFF; CDR3 DNA: TGTGCCAGCATCGAGACAGGGCTTGGGAAGAACTTGAACACCGGAGAGCTGTTTTTT
J gene: TRBJ2-5; V gene: TRBV29-1; CDR3 length: 13; D gene: TRBD1; clone size: NA; CDR3 protein: CSSWQGAWVTQYF; CDR3 DNA: TGCAGTAGCTGGCAGGGGGCGTGGGTGACCCAATACTTC
J gene: TRBJ1-4; V gene: TRBV7-9; CDR3 length: 15; D gene: TRBD1; clone size: NA; CDR3 protein: CASSSAPGQFEKLFF; CDR3 DNA: TGTGCTAGCAGCTCGGCCCCGGGACAGTTTGAAAAACTGTTTTTT
J gene: TRBJ2-2; V gene: TRBV11-2; CDR3 length: 13; D gene: NA; clone size: few; CDR3 protein: CASGFENTGELFF; CDR3 DNA: TGTGCTAGCGGCTTCGAGAACACCGGGGAGCTGTTTTTT
J gene: TRBJ2-7; V gene: TRBV24-1; CDR3 length: 16; D gene: TRBD1; clone size: NA; CDR3 protein: CATSDSQGQGGYEQYF; CDR3 DNA: TGTGCCACCAGTGACTCCCAGGGACAGGGCGGGTACGAGCAGTACTTC
J gene: TRBJ2-3; V gene: TRBV6-5; CDR3 length: 16; D gene: NA; clone size: NA; CDR3 protein: CARSHYRGTNTDTQYF; CDR3 DNA: TGTGCCAGAAGTCATTACCGGGGGACGAACACAGATACGCAGTATTTT
J gene: TRBJ2-5; V gene: TRBV12-3/TRBV12-4; CDR3 length: 13; D gene: NA; clone size: NA; CDR3 protein: CARTRPGQDTQYF; CDR3 DNA: TGTGCCAGGACCCGACCGGGACAAGATACCCAGTACTTC
J gene: TRBJ2-5; V gene: TRBV11-2; CDR3 length: 14; D gene: NA; clone size: NA; CDR3 protein: CASSLNGVQETRHF; CDR3 DNA: TGTGCCAGCAGCTTAAACGGAGTTCAAGAGACACGGCACTTC
J gene: TRBJ2-3; V gene: TRBV4-1; CDR3 length: 17; D gene: NA; clone size: once; CDR3 protein: CASSQEPGPTGVDTQYF; CDR3 DNA: TGCGCCAGCAGTCAAGAACCGGGACCCACTGGCGTGGATACACAGTATTTT
J gene: TRBJ2-7; V gene: TRBV6-5; CDR3 length: 15; D gene: TRBD1; clone size: NA; CDR3 protein: CACTPSRGQGYERYF; CDR3 DNA: TGTGCCTGTACCCCCAGTCGGGGACAGGGGTACGAGCGGTACTTC
J gene: TRBJ1-4; V gene: TRBV5-1; CDR3 length: 16; D gene: NA; clone size: NA; CDR3 protein: CASSSISEGLNEKLFF; CDR3 DNA: TGCGCCAGCAGCTCTATCTCAGAGGGCCTTAATGAAAAACTGTTTTTT
J gene: TRBJ1-4; V gene: TRBV4-1; CDR3 length: 17; D gene: NA; clone size: medium-sized; CDR3 protein: CASSLPGDLGSNEKLFF; CDR3 DNA: TGCGCCAGCAGCCTCCCAGGGGATCTCGGATCTAATGAAAAACTGTTTTTT
J gene: TRBJ2-2; V gene: TRBV11-2; CDR3 length: 16; D gene: NA; clone size: NA; CDR3 protein: CADSLVPQRSTGELYF; CDR3 DNA: TGTGCCGACAGCTTAGTCCCCCAGCGTAGCACCGGGGAGCTGTATTTT
J gene: TRBJ1-2; V gene: TRBV6-6; CDR3 length: 14; D gene: TRBD1; clone size: NA; CDR3 protein: CASSPGTGNCAYTF; CDR3 DNA: TGTGCCAGCAGCCCCGGGACAGGGAACTGTGCCTACACCTTC
J gene: TRBJ1-2; V gene: TRBV29-1; CDR3 length: 13; D gene: NA; clone size: NA; CDR3 protein: CSDETPRNYGYTF; CDR3 DNA: TGCAGCGACGAGACACCTAGGAACTATGGCTACACCTTC
J gene: TRBJ1-5; V gene: TRBV28; CDR3 length: 12; D gene: NA; clone size: NA; CDR3 protein: CVSSILRGPQHF; CDR3 DNA: TGTGTCAGCAGTATACTCCGGGGGCCCCAGCATTTT
J gene: TRBJ2-7; V gene: TRBV6-5; CDR3 length: 15; D gene: TRBD2; clone size: once; CDR3 protein: CASNPPGGGATEQYF; CDR3 DNA: TGTGCCAGCAATCCGCCGGGAGGGGGGGCTACGGAGCAGTACTTC
J gene: TRBJ2-6; V gene: TRBV6-1; CDR3 length: 12; D gene: NA; clone size: NA; CDR3 protein: CASCVRGPVLTF; CDR3 DNA: TGTGCCAGCTGTGTGAGAGGGCCCGTCCTGACTTTC
J gene: TRBJ2-5; V gene: TRBV5-6; CDR3 length: 15; D gene: TRBD1; clone size: NA; CDR3 protein: CARSIRTGYGETQYF; CDR3 DNA: TGTGCCAGGAGCATCCGGACAGGGTATGGGGAGACCCAGTACTTC